What follows are 29 T cell receptor beta chains derived from one specimen sequenced in a study of Ad26.COV2.S vaccination and SARS-CoV-2 variants. Using immunoSEQ multiplex PCR, the repertoire was profiled, and TCRdb retains in-frame clones only, with some absent. Here the sample spans roughly 320,000 clones, around four fifths being singletons. Treatment given: some 20 received Ad26.COV2.S at low or high dose, single or two shots; 5 received placebo; per-sample allocation not given. Samples were taken on day 63 after the first vaccine or placebo injection. This material consisted of peripheral blood, taken in a trial of Ad26.COV2.S vaccine versus placebo. These receptors came from a person between 18 and 60 years old who received the Ad26.COV2.S COVID-19 vaccine or a placebo.

The chain has TRBV2 and TRBJ2-1; tentative D call: TRBD1 (5 bases). CDR3 length: 13 residues. Deletions cut 8 bases from V and 7 bases from J, with 15 bases between. Germline V CDR1 and CDR2: SNHLY, FYNNEI. CDR3 nucleotide sequence: TGTGCCAGCGTCGGACATTTAAGGAATGAGCAGTTCTTC. It translates to CASVGHLRNEQFF.

The chain couples TRBV5-4 to TRBJ2-3; 8 bases line up with TRBD1. V dropped 3 bases and J dropped 2; count of bases not matched to a gene: 8. CDR1 and CDR2 (germline): SGHNT, YYREEE (reference sequence). The CDR3 has 16 amino acids. The CDR3 nucleotides read TGTGCCAGCAGCTCCCCTCGGACAGGGAACACAGATACGCAGTATTTT. Translating it yields CASSSPRTGNTDTQYF.

V gene TRBV2 combines with J gene TRBJ1-5; maybe TRBD1 (6 bases). The CDR3 totals 14 residues. V was shortened by 3 bases and J by 4 bases, with 10 bases between the two germline ends. The germline V gene encodes CDR1 SNHLY and CDR2 FYNNEI. The CDR3 DNA follows: TGTGCCAGCAGTGATAGGGGGAGGAATCAGCCCCAGCATTTT. It codes for CASSDRGRNQPQHF. Together with reference TRBV2 and TRBJ1-5, the CDR3 gives the full variable domain: EPEVTQTPSHQVTQMGQEVILRCVPISNHLYFYWYRQILGQKVEFLVSFYNNEISEKSEIFDDQFSVERPDGSNFTLKIRSTKLEDSAMYFCASSDRGRNQPQHFGDGTRLSIL.

V and J are TRBV4-1 and TRBJ2-2; D ambiguous. With 3 bases removed from V and 7 bases from J, the gap between germline ends came to 27 bases. CDR1 is MGHRA and CDR2 is YSYEKL in the germline V gene. This CDR3 has 19 residues. CDR3 DNA: TGCGCCAGCAGCCACCCCGCCGACGGCCAAGTATGGGAAAGCGGGGAGCTGTTTTTT. Its protein product is CASSHPADGQVWESGELFF.

The chain carries TRBV23-1 and TRBJ2-6; 7 bases line up with TRBD1. TRBV23-1 is identified as an open reading frame with a role that is uncertain. With 0 bases clipped from V and 8 bases from J, the junction kept 22 bases outside the gene matches. The length of the CDR3 is 21 residues. CDR3 nucleotides: TGCGCCAGCAGTCAATCGGTTCGAAGAGACAGGGTTCCTCTGTTCCCCAACGTCCTGACTTTC. Its translation is CASSQSVRRDRVPLFPNVLTF.

The rearrangement uses TRBV10-3 and TRBJ1-2, with TRBD1 as a possible D gene (6 bases). V gave up 3 bases and J gave up 2 bases, with 10 bases separating them. Germline-derived CDR1 and CDR2 are ENHRY and SYGVKD. The CDR3 covers 14 residues. The CDR3 sequence is CAISESGANYGYTF. CDR3 bases: TGTGCCATCAGTGAATCGGGGGCGAACTATGGCTACACCTTC.

This chain connects TRBV11-1 to TRBJ1-1; D is uncertain. The CDR3 loop spans 13 amino acids. Trimming took off 3 bases at V and 7 bases at J, with 12 bases between the two ends. Germline CDR1 SGHAT, CDR2 FQDESV (reference sequence). As DNA, the CDR3 is TGTGCCAGCAGCTTTCGGAGGGTGGGTGAAGCTTTCTTT. Protein: CASSFRRVGEAFF.

V usage is TRBV4-1 and J usage is TRBJ1-5, with D tentatively TRBD1 (6 bases). Germline V gene data show CDR1 as MGHRA and CDR2 as YSYEKL. This CDR3 contains 18 residues. Trimming left V 2 bases short and J 2 bases short, with 19 bases between. The CDR3 reads CASSQPGLGGNGNQPQHF. In DNA form, the CDR3 reads TGCGCCAGCAGCCAACCTGGATTAGGGGGGAATGGCAATCAGCCCCAGCATTTT.

This clone was observed once. V and J are TRBV7-9 and TRBJ1-2, with D maybe TRBD1 (5 bases). The CDR3 has 15 amino acids. Per the germline V gene, CDR1 is SEHNR and CDR2 is FQNEAQ (reference sequence). Trimming took off 5 bases at V and 6 bases at J, with 19 bases between the two ends. The CDR3 spells CASSKIGGRENGYTF. The CDR3 DNA follows: TGTGCCAGCAGCAAGATTGGGGGGAGAGAGAATGGCTACACCTTC.

The V gene is TRBV14, the J gene TRBJ1-1; the D gene is possibly TRBD1 (5 bases). Trimming removed 1 base from V and 5 bases from J, with 14 bases in between. In germline, CDR1 is SGHDN, CDR2 FVKESK. The CDR3 sequence is 15 residues long. The CDR3 bases are TGTGCCAGCAGCCAAGGGGGACGGGGTGGGACTGAAGCTTTCTTT. It codes for CASSQGGRGGTEAFF.

Comments on this clone: A single base separates this from a much larger clone, so it may be a read error. The V gene is TRBV7-3, the J gene TRBJ2-7; perhaps TRBD2 as D (5 bases). The germline V gene encodes CDR1 SGHTA and CDR2 FQGTGA. Trimming took 6 bases from V and 0 from J, leaving 6 bases between them. The CDR3 loop spans 12 amino acids. This CDR3 is CASRGSSYEQYF. DNA for the CDR3: TGTGCCAGCAGGGGGAGCTCCTACGAGCAGTACTTC.

This chain uses TRBV19 with TRBJ2-7; 7 bases map to TRBD1. Germline assignment: CDR1 LNHDA and CDR2 SQIVND (reference sequence). V was pared by 1 base and J by 1 base, with 4 bases of the junction left unmatched. CDR3 size: 15 residues. The CDR3 sequence: CASSIVEGQSYEQYF. In DNA form, the CDR3 reads TGTGCCAGTAGTATAGTCGAGGGACAGTCCTACGAGCAGTACTTC.

This clone was recorded once. The chain links TRBV3-1 (or the pseudogene TRBV3-2) to TRBJ1-2; the D is unclear. Germline V CDR1 and CDR2: LGHDT, YNNKEL (reference sequence). Trimming took off 3 bases at V and 4 bases at J, with 9 bases between the two ends. This CDR3 has 13 amino acids. The CDR3 spells CASSQIPRYGYTF. Here the CDR3 DNA reads TGTGCCAGCAGCCAGATCCCCCGCTATGGCTACACCTTC.

The rearrangement uses TRBV28 and TRBJ1-2; the D is unclear. The V end was cut by 2 bases, the J end by 8 bases, with 6 bases between. This CDR3 is built from 11 residues. The germline V gene has CDR1 MDHEN and CDR2 SYDVKM. The CDR3 DNA sequence: TGTGCCAGCAGTTTAGGGATAGGCTACACCTTC. Translating it yields CASSLGIGYTF.

This clone was counted once. The rearrangement uses TRBV9 and TRBJ1-1; D might be TRBD1 (5 bases). The CDR3 spans 14 residues. Germline lookup yields CDR1 SGDLS and CDR2 YYNGEE. Between the trimmed V and J ends, which lost 3 bases and 1 base, there was a span of 10 bases. The CDR3 spells CASSAVQGNTEAFF. The CDR3 DNA follows: TGTGCCAGCAGCGCAGTGCAGGGGAACACTGAAGCTTTCTTT.

The chain uses TRBV7-2 and TRBJ2-3; the match to TRBD1 covers 10 bases. The CDR3 contains 14 residues. V dropped 5 bases and J dropped 5; count of bases not matched to a gene: 4. CDR1 is SGHTA and CDR2 is FQGNSA in the germline V gene. CDR3 residues: CASSQTGGRDTQYF. The CDR3 DNA is TGTGCCAGCAGCCAGACAGGGGGCAGAGATACGCAGTATTTT.

The chain carries TRBV19 and TRBJ2-6; weak D call: TRBD2 (6 bases). CDR3 length: 17 residues. Trimming stripped 3 bases from V and 2 bases from J, with 14 bases between. CDR1 and CDR2 (germline): LNHDA, SQIVND (reference sequence). CDR3 sequence reads: CASSIFGGLTGANVLTF. The CDR3 DNA reads TGTGCCAGTAGTATTTTCGGGGGTCTCACTGGGGCCAACGTCCTGACTTTC.

In this sample, this clone turned up a few times. The chain uses TRBV19 and TRBJ1-4, with 8 nucleotides matching TRBD1. The CDR3 sequence is 18 residues long. V lost 5 bases to trimming and J lost 8 bases; unmatched junction nucleotides: 19. Germline lookup yields CDR1 LNHDA and CDR2 SQIVND (reference sequence). CDR3 sequence (DNA): TGTGCCAGTAGTGCGGGAGTGACAGGGGAGATTGGAAGGGAAAAACTGTTTTTT. Translated: CASSAGVTGEIGREKLFF.

The genes are TRBV5-1 and TRBJ1-1, with D unresolved. Trimming took off 4 bases at V and 0 bases at J, with 10 bases between the two ends. This CDR3 comprises 14 residues. CDR1 and CDR2 from the germline V gene are SGHRS and YFSETQ. This chain's CDR3 is CASSPSTMNTEAFF. CDR3 DNA: TGCGCCAGCAGCCCCAGTACCATGAACACTGAAGCTTTCTTT.

The rearrangement uses TRBV5-1 and TRBJ1-1; D not resolved. Trimming pared 4 bases from V and 7 bases from J, leaving 17 bases between. CDR1 SGHRS and CDR2 YFSETQ come from the germline V gene. The CDR3 loop spans 14 amino acids. This CDR3 is CASSPIGRTVEAFF. The CDR3 bases are TGCGCCAGCAGCCCCATTGGTCGGACGGTTGAAGCTTTCTTT.

The CDR3, as DNA: TGTGCCAGCAGCGCCCTGACAACGATGAACACTGAAGCTTTCTTT. Residues: CASSALTTMNTEAFF. The J gene is TRBJ1-1, the V gene TRBV9; D remains ambiguous. The germline gives CDR1 SGDLS, CDR2 YYNGEE. The CDR3 loop spans 15 amino acids. The V gene lost 3 bases and the J gene lost 0 bases, with 12 bases spanning the gap. Supplemented by reference TRBV9 and TRBJ1-1, the full variable domain reads DSGVTQTPKHLITATGQRVTLRCSPRSGDLSVYWYQQSLDQGLQFLIQYYNGEERAKGNILERFSAQQFPDLHSELNLSSLELGDSALYFCASSALTTMNTEAFFGQGTRLTVV.

The chain uses TRBV3-1 (or the pseudogene TRBV3-2) and TRBJ1-3; the match to TRBD1 covers 8 bases. Germline-derived CDR1 and CDR2 are LGHDT and YNNKEL (reference sequence). The CDR3 runs to 13 residues. The trim removed 4 bases at V and 7 bases at J, leaving 3 bases unmatched. The CDR3 DNA is TGTGCCAGCAGCCTTCGACAGGGGAACACCATATATTTT. It codes for CASSLRQGNTIYF.

This chain links TRBV19 with TRBJ1-5; 12 nucleotides agree with TRBD1. V lost 6 bases, J lost 6 bases, and 6 bases stayed unmatched. The CDR3 extends over 15 amino acids. The germline gives CDR1 LNHDA, CDR2 SQIVND (reference sequence). CDR3 nucleotide sequence: TGTGCCAGTAGAACCGGGACAGGGGGCACTCAGCCCCAGCATTTT. It encodes CASRTGTGGTQPQHF.

The chain employs TRBV29-1 and TRBJ2-5; 12 bases are a match to TRBD2. Germline V gives CDR1 SQVTM, CDR2 ANQGSEA. CDR3 length: 17 amino acids. Losses at the gene ends were 4 bases for V and 1 base for J; bases not matched to a gene: 10. For the CDR3, the DNA is TGCAGCGTTGGACGAATTGGACTAGCGGGGCCCCAAGAGACCCAGTACTTC. As protein: CSVGRIGLAGPQETQYF.

This rearrangement joins TRBV28 to TRBJ1-5, with 11 nucleotides matching TRBD1. Per germline, CDR1 MDHEN and CDR2 SYDVKM. CDR3 size: 15 residues. V was pared by 5 bases and J by 7 bases, with 7 bases of the junction left unmatched. The CDR3 DNA is TGTGCCAGCAGTCCGGGACAGGGGGAGGTCCAGCCCCAGCATTTT. This sequence encodes CASSPGQGEVQPQHF.

The genes are TRBV30 and TRBJ1-2; no definite D call. V was pared by 3 bases and J by 6 bases, with 8 bases between. Germline V lookup: CDR1 GTSNPN, CDR2 SVGIG (reference sequence). CDR3 length: 11 residues. CDR3 DNA sequence: TGTGCCTGGAGGGCCTTGGATGGCTACACCTTC. Protein: CAWRALDGYTF.

CDR3 bases: TGTGCCAGCTCACCGGGAAATGCATTCCAAGAGACCCAGTACTTC. It is translated as CASSPGNAFQETQYF. The chain is built from TRBV18 and TRBJ2-5; no reliable D call. V lost 3 bases and J lost 1, with 12 bases in between. The germline V gene has CDR1 KGHSH and CDR2 LQKENI. The CDR3 is 15 residues long.

The rearrangement joins TRBV23-1 to TRBJ1-5; D remains unclear. TRBV23-1 is an open reading frame whose function is uncertain. Trimming took off 4 bases at V and 4 bases at J, with 20 bases between the two ends. This CDR3 is built from 17 residues. As DNA, the CDR3 is TGCGCCAGCAGTCCCTATTGGTACAGTCGAGCAAATCAGCCCCAGCATTTT. Its protein product is CASSPYWYSRANQPQHF.

V and J are TRBV6-2 or TRBV6-3 and TRBJ1-2; 8 nucleotides match TRBD1. V was pared by 4 bases and J by 9 bases, with 10 bases of the junction left unmatched. Germline V gene lookup returns CDR1 MNHEY and CDR2 SVGEGT. The CDR3 extends over 14 amino acids. CDR3 nucleotides: TGTGCCAGCAGTTCACTTGGGACAGGTCGCAGCTACACCTTC. Encoded protein: CASSSLGTGRSYTF.